This T cell receptor beta chain was documented in a study of CD4+ T cells in melanoma. Germline loops: CDR1 SNHLY, CDR2 FYNNEI. Trimming pared 6 bases from V and 1 base from J, leaving 10 bases between. The CDR3 covers 15 residues. Assay used: immunoSEQ multiplex PCR; TCRdb lists only in-frame clones, some missing. The table shows about 4,000 clones, with about three fifths occurring only once. By share, this clone ranks as medium-sized. What it recognizes is unknown. Study outcomes and limitations: A reported correlation linked neoantigen-specific CD4+ T cells to CD8+, macrophage and B cell function.

Sequenced material: cells from a culture (not recorded whether cultured in vitro). This TCR was sampled from a human donor with melanoma. The chain recombines TRBV2 with TRBJ1-6; weak D call: TRBD1 (5 bases). CDR3 amino acids: CASRLQGSYNSPLHF. The CDR3 DNA follows: TGTGCCAGCAGACTCCAGGGTTCCTATAATTCACCCCTCCACTTT.